This TCR beta chain was obtained from a study of regulatory T cells in long-lasting Graves disease. Described time point: newly diagnosed GD, antithyroid drugs for less than 3 months. Extracted RNA from PBMCs served as the source of the TCR library. For TCR beta, libraries came from iRepertoire HTBI primers and Arm-PCR of CDR3 regions. TCRdb analysed the multiplex PCR reads with MiXCR anew, one entry per CDR3 protein. The sample holds about 560,000 distinct CDR3 sequences, approximately 16% seen once. Worth noting for this clonotype: A read error may be the cause here, since a much bigger clone is one base away.

The CDR3 extends over 15 amino acids. Trimming removed 7 bases from V and 3 bases from J; junction bases left unmatched: 12. A further study also used this sample, focusing on T cells in Graves' hyperthyroidism and ophthalmopathy. From that report: Each diagnosis was grounded in clinical symptoms, serum thyroxine and TRAb, thyroid ultrasound, and orbital computed tomography.

Sequenced material: peripheral blood mononuclear cells (PBMCs), taken at new diagnosis, from a patient treated with antithyroid drugs. The TCR originated in a young man with Graves disease. The chain uses TRBV12-3 or TRBV12-4 and TRBJ2-7; 7 bases are shared with TRBD1. This CDR3 is CASTILGAGGYEQYF. For the CDR3, the DNA is TGTGCCAGCACAATATTGGGGGCAGGGGGCTACGAGCAGTACTTC.